A few counts support the clone carrying this T cell receptor (beta chain). The antigen is not known. The data derive from a study of T-cell reconstitution after alpha-beta-depleted transplantation in children. V shed 1 base and J shed 9 bases, with 12 bases lying between them. There are 13 residues in the CDR3. Germline V gene data show CDR1 as LNHNV and CDR2 as YYDKDF (reference sequence). Preparation of the TCRbeta library was carried out with unique molecular identifiers. TCRdb recomputed calls from the PCR reads with MiXCR, one row per CDR3 protein. Of around 580,000 distinct CDR3 sequences in the sample, 27% were seen once. General study findings and limits: Several hundred expanded graft clones reportedly were the source of alpha-beta T cells about two months after transplant. Diversity and T-cell counts at one year after transplant derived mostly from new T cells.

V usage is TRBV15 and J usage is TRBJ2-5; D perhaps matches TRBD2 (6 bases). The sequence came from a boy under three years old with Wiskott-Aldrich syndrome, due to receive a stem cell transplant. Specimen: PBMCs, collected before TCRalphabeta/CD19-depleted stem cell transplant. The DNA of the CDR3 is TGTGCCACCAGCAGAGTACAGGCTAGCGCCCAGTACTTC. Protein sequence: CATSRVQASAQYF.